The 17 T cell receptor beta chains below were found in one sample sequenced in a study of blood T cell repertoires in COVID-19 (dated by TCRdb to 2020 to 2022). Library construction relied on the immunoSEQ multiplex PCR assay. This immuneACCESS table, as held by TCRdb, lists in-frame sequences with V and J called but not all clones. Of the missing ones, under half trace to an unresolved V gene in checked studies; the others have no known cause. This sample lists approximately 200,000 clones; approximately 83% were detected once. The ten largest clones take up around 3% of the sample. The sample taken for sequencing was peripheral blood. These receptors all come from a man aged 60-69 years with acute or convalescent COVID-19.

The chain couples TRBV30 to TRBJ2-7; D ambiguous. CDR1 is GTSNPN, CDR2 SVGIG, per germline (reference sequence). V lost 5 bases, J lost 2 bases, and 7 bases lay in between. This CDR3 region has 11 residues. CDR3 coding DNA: TGTGCCTGGCAAAAAACCTACGAGCAGTACTTC. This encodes CAWQKTYEQYF.

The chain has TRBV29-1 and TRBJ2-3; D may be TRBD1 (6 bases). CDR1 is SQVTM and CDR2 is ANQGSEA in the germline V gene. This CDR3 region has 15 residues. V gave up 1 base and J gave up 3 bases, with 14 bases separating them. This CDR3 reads CSVEAPGDITDTQYF. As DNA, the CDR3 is TGCAGCGTTGAAGCTCCAGGGGATATTACAGATACGCAGTATTTT.

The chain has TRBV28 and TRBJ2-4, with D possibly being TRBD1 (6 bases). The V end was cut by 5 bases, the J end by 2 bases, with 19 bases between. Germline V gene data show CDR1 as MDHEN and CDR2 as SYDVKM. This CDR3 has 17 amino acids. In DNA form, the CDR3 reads TGTGCCAGCAGTCTTCTTAGGACAGATGGGACCAAAAACATTCAGTACTTC. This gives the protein CASSLLRTDGTKNIQYF.

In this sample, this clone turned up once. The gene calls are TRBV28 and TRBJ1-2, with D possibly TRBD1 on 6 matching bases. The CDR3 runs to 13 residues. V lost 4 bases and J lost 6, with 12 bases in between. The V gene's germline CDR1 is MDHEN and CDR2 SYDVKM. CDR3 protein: CASSSTGRDGYTF. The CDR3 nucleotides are TGTGCCAGCAGTTCGACAGGACGGGATGGCTACACCTTC.

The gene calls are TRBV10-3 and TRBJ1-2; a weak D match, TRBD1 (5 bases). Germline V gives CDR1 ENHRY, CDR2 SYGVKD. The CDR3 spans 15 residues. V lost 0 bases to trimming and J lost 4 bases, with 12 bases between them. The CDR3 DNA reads TGTGCCATCAGTGAGTCTTTAGGGGTCGGCTATGGCTACACCTTC. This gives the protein CAISESLGVGYGYTF.

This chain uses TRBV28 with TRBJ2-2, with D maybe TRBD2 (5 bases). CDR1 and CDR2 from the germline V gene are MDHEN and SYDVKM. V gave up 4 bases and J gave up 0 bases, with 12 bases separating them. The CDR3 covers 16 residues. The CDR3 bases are TGTGCCAGCAGTTGGAGCGGAAGGTCGAACACCGGGGAGCTGTTTTTT. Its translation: CASSWSGRSNTGELFF.

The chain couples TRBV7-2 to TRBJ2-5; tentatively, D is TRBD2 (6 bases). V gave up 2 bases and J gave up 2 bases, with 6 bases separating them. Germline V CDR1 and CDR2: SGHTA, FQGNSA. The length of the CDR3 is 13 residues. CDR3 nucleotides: TGTGCCAGCAGCTTACGGGAGCAAGAGACCCAGTACTTC. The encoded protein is CASSLREQETQYF.

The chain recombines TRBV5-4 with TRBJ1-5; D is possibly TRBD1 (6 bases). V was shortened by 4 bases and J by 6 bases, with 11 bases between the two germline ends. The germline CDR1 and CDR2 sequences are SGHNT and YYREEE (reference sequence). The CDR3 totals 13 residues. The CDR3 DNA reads TGTGCCAGCAGCCGGGACACAGGTCAGCCCCAGCATTTT. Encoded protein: CASSRDTGQPQHF. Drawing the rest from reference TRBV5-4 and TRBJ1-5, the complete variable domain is ETGVTQSPTHLIKTRGQQVTLRCSSQSGHNTVSWYQQALGQGPQFIFQYYREEENGRGNFPPRFSGLQFPNYSSELNVNALELDDSALYLCASSRDTGQPQHFGDGTRLSIL.

CDR3 protein: CASSSRQSSYNEQFF. CDR3 coding DNA: TGTGCCAGCAGCTCAAGACAGAGCTCCTACAATGAGCAGTTCTTC. The chain couples TRBV9 to TRBJ2-1; D might be TRBD1 (5 bases). Germline CDR1 is SGDLS and CDR2 is YYNGEE. Trimming left V 4 bases short and J 0 bases short, with 11 bases between. The CDR3 sequence is 15 residues long. The full variable domain, completed using reference TRBV9 and TRBJ2-1, is DSGVTQTPKHLITATGQRVTLRCSPRSGDLSVYWYQQSLDQGLQFLIQYYNGEERAKGNILERFSAQQFPDLHSELNLSSLELGDSALYFCASSSRQSSYNEQFFGPGTRLTVL.

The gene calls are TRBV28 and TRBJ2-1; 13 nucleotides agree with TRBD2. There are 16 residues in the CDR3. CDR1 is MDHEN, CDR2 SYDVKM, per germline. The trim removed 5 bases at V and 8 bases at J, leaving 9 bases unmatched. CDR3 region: CASSPILAGGPHEQFF. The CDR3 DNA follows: TGTGCCAGCAGTCCGATACTAGCGGGAGGGCCTCATGAGCAGTTCTTC. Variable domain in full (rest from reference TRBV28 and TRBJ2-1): DVKVTQSSRYLVKRTGEKVFLECVQDMDHENMFWYRQDPGLGLRLIYFSYDVKMKEKGDIPEGYSVSREKKERFSLILESASTNQTSMYLCASSPILAGGPHEQFFGPGTRLTVL.

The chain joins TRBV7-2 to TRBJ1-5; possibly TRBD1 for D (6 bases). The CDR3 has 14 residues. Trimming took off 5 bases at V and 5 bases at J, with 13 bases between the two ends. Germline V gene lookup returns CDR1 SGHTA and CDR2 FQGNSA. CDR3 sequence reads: CASSPREGDQPQHF. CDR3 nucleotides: TGTGCCAGCAGCCCGAGGGAGGGGGATCAGCCCCAGCATTTT.

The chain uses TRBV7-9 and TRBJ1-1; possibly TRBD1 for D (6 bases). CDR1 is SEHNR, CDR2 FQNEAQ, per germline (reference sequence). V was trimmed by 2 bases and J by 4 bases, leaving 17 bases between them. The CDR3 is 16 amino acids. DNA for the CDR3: TGTGCCAGCAGCTTAAATCGGGAAAGGGGGGGCACTGAAGCTTTCTTT. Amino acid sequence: CASSLNRERGGTEAFF.

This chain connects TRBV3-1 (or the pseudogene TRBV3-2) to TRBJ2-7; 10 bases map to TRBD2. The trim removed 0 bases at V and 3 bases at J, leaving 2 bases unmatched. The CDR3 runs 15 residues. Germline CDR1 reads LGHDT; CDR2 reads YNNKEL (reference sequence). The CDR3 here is CASSQELAGHYEQYF. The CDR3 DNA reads TGTGCCAGCAGCCAAGAACTAGCGGGACACTACGAGCAGTACTTC.

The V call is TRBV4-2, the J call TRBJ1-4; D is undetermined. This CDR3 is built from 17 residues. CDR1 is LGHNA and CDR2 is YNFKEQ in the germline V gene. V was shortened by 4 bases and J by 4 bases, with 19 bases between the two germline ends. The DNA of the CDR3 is TGTGCCAGCAGCCCGCAAGAGAGTTCCAGGCGTAATGAAAAACTGTTTTTT. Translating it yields CASSPQESSRRNEKLFF.

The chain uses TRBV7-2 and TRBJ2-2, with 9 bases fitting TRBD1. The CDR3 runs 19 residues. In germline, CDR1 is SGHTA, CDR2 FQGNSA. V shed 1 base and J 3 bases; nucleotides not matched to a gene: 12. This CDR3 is CASSLVGLGTGTHTGELFF. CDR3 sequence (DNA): TGTGCCAGCAGCTTAGTCGGGTTGGGGACAGGGACACACACCGGGGAGCTGTTTTTT.

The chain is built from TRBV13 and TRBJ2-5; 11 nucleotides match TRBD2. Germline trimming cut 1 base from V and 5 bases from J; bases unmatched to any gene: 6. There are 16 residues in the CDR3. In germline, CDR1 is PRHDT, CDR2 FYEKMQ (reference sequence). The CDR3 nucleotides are TGTGCCAGCAGCTTAGTTAGCGGGAGGGCCCGTGAGACCCAGTACTTC. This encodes CASSLVSGRARETQYF. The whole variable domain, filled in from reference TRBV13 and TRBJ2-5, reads AAGVIQSPRHLIKEKRETATLKCYPIPRHDTVYWYQQGPGQDPQFLISFYEKMQSDKGSIPDRFSAQQFSDYHSELNMSSLELGDSALYFCASSLVSGRARETQYFGPGTRLLVL.

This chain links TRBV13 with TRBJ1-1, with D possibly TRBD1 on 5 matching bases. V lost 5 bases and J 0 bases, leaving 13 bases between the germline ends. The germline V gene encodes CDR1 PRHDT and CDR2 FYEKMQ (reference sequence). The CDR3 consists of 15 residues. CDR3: CASSPRQGMNTEAFF. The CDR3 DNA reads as TGTGCCAGCAGCCCCCGGCAGGGCATGAACACTGAAGCTTTCTTT. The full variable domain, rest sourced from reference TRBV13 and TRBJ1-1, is AAGVIQSPRHLIKEKRETATLKCYPIPRHDTVYWYQQGPGQDPQFLISFYEKMQSDKGSIPDRFSAQQFSDYHSELNMSSLELGDSALYFCASSPRQGMNTEAFFGQGTRLTVV.